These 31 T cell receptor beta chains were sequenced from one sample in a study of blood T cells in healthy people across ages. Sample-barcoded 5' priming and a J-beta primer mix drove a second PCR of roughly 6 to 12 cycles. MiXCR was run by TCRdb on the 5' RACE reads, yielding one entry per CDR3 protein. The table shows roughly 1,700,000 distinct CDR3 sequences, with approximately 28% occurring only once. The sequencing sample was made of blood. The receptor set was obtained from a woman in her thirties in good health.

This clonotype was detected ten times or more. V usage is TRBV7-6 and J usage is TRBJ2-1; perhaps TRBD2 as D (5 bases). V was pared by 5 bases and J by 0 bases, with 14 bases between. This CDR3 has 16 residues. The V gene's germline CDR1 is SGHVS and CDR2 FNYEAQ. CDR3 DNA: TGTGCCAGCAGCCCCCCCGGGGTGGGCTCCTACAATGAGCAGTTCTTC. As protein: CASSPPGVGSYNEQFF.

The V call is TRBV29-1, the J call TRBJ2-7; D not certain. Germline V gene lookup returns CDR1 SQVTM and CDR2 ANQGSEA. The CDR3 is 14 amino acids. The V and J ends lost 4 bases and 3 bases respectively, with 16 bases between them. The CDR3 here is CSVVWNPGGYEQYF. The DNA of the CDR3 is TGCAGCGTTGTATGGAATCCGGGTGGCTACGAGCAGTACTTC.

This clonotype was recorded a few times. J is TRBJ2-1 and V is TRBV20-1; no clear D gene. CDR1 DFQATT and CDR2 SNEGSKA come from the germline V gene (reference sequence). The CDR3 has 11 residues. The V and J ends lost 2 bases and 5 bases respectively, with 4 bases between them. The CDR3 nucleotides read TGCAGTGCTAGACACGACAATGAGCAGTTCTTC. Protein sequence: CSARHDNEQFF.

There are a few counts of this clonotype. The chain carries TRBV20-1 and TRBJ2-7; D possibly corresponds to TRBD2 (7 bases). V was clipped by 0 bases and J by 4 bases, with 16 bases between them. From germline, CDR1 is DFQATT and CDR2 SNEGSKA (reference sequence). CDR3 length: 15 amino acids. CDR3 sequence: CSARDRGGAPYEQYF. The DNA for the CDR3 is TGCAGTGCTAGAGATAGGGGGGGGGCACCTTACGAGCAGTACTTC.

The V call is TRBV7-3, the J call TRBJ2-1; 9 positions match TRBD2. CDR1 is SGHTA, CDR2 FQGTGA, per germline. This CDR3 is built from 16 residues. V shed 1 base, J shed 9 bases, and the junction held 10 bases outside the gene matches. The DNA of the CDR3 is TGTGCCAGCAGCTTAATGGATCGCGCGGGGGGGCTTGAGCAGTTCTTC. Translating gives CASSLMDRAGGLEQFF. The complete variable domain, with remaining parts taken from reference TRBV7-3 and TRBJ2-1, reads GAGVSQTPSNKVTEKGKYVELRCDPISGHTALYWYRQSLGQGPEFLIYFQGTGAADDSGLPNDRFFAVRPEGSVSTLKIQRTERGDSAVYLCASSLMDRAGGLEQFFGPGTRLTVL.

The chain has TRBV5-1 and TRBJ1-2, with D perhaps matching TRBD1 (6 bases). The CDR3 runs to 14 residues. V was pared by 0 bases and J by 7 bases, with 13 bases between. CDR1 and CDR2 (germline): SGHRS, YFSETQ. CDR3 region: CASSLGRDIFGYTF. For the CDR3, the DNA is TGCGCCAGCAGCTTGGGAAGGGACATCTTTGGCTACACCTTC.

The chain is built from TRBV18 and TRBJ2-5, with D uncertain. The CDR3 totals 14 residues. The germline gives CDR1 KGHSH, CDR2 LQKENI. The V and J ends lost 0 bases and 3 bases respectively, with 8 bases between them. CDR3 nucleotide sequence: TGTGCCAGCTCACCACCGTGGAAGGAAGAGACCCAGTACTTC. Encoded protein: CASSPPWKEETQYF. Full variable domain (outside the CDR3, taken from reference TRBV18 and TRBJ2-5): NAGVMQNPRHLVRRRGQEARLRCSPMKGHSHVYWYRQLPEEGLKFMVYLQKENIIDESGMPKERFSAEFPKEGPSILRIQQVVRGDSAAYFCASSPPWKEETQYFGPGTRLLVL.

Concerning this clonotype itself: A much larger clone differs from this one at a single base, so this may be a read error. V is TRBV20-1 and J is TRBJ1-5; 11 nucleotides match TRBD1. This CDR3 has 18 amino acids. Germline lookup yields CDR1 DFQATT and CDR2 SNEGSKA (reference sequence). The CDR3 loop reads CSAKDRDRGSISNQPQRF. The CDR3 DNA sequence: TGCAGTGCTAAGGACCGGGACAGGGGGTCGATAAGCAATCAGCCCCAGCGTTTT.

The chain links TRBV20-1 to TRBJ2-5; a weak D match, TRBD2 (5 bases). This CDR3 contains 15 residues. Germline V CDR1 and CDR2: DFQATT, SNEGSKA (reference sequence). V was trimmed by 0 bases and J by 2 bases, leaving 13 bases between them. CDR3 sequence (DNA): TGCAGTGCTAGAGATGTTTGGCGGGCGCAAGAGACCCAGTACTTC. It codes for CSARDVWRAQETQYF.

This chain's CDR3 is CASVLGGMNTEAFF. The DNA of the CDR3 is TGTGCCAGCGTATTGGGTGGAATGAACACTGAAGCTTTCTTT. The rearrangement links TRBV6-6 to TRBJ1-1; D uncertain. The V and J ends lost 8 bases and 0 bases respectively, with 13 bases between them. Germline CDR1 is MNHNY and CDR2 is SVGAGI (reference sequence). The CDR3 is made up of 14 amino acids.

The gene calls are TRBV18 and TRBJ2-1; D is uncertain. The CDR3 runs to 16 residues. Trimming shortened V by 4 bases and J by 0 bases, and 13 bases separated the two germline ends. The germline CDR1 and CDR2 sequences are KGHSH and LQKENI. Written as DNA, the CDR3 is TGTGCCAGCTCACGGTCCCAAGATATCTCCTACAATGAGCAGTTCTTC. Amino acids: CASSRSQDISYNEQFF.

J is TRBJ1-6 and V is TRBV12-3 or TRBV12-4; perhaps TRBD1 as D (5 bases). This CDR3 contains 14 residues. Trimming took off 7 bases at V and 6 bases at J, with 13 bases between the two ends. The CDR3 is CASTRGAINSPLHF. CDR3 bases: TGTGCCAGCACCCGTGGGGCGATTAATTCACCCCTCCACTTT.

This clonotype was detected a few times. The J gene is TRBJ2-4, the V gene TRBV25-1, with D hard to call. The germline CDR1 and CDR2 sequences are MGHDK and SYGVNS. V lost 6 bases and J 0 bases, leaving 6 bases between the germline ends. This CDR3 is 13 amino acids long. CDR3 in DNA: TGTGCCAGCAGACCTCTAGCCAAAAACATTCAGTACTTC. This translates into CASRPLAKNIQYF.

The DNA of the CDR3 is TGTGCCAGCGCCAGTGGACAAGAGACCCAGTACTTC. This encodes CASASGQETQYF. V and J are TRBV28 and TRBJ2-5, with no clear D. Trimming took off 8 bases at V and 2 bases at J, with 9 bases between the two ends. This CDR3 region has 12 residues. Germline CDR1 MDHEN, CDR2 SYDVKM. Full variable domain (outside the CDR3, taken from reference TRBV28 and TRBJ2-5): DVKVTQSSRYLVKRTGEKVFLECVQDMDHENMFWYRQDPGLGLRLIYFSYDVKMKEKGDIPEGYSVSREKKERFSLILESASTNQTSMYLCASASGQETQYFGPGTRLLVL.

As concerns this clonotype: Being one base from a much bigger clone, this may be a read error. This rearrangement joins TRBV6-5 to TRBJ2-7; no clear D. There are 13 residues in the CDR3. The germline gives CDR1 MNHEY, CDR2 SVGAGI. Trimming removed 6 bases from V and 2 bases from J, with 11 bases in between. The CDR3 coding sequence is TGTGCCAGCAGGGAAAGAGGAACCTACGAGCAGTACTTC. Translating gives CASRERGTYEQYF.

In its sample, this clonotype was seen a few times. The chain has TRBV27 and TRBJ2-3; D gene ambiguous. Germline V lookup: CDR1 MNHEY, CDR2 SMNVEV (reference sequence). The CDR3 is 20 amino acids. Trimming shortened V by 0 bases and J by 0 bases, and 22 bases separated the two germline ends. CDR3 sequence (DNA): TGTGCCAGCAGTTTATCTTTTACTTCCTTGAACGGACGGAGCACAGATACGCAGTATTTT. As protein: CASSLSFTSLNGRSTDTQYF.

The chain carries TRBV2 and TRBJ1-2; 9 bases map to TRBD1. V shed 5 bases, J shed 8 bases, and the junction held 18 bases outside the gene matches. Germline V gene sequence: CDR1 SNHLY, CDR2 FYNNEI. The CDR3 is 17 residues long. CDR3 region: CASSLLISPGQGRGYTF. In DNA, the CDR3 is TGTGCCAGCAGTCTCCTAATCTCACCGGGACAGGGTAGAGGCTACACCTTC.

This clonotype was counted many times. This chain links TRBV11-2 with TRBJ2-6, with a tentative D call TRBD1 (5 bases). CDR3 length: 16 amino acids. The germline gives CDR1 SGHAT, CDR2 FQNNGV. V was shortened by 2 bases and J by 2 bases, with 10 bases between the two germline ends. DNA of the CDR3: TGTGCCAGCAGCTTATTTGGGGCGACTGGGGCCAACGTCCTGACTTTC. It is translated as CASSLFGATGANVLTF.

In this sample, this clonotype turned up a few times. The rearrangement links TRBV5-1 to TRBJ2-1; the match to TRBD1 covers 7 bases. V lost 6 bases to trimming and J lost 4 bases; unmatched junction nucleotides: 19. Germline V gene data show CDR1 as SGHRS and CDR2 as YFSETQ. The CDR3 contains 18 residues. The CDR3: CASNPKGSGTAQYNEQFF. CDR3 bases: TGCGCCAGCAACCCTAAGGGTTCGGGGACAGCCCAGTACAATGAGCAGTTCTTC. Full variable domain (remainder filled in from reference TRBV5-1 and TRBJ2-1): KAGVTQTPRYLIKTRGQQVTLSCSPISGHRSVSWYQQTPGQGLQFLFEYFSETQRNKGNFPGRFSGRQFSNSRSEMNVSTLELGDSALYLCASNPKGSGTAQYNEQFFGPGTRLTVL.

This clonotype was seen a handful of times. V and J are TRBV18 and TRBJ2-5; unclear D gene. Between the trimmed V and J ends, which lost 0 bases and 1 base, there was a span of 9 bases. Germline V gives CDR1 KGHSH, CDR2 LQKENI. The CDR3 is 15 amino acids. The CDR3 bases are TGTGCCAGCTCACCACCGAATGCGGTCCAAGAGACCCAGTACTTC. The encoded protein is CASSPPNAVQETQYF.

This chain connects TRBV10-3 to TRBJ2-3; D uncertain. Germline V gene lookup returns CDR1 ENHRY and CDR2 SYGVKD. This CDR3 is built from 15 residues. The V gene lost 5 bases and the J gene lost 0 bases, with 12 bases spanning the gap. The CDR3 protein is CAISLLQASTDTQYF. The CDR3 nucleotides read TGTGCCATCAGTTTACTCCAGGCTAGCACAGATACGCAGTATTTT.

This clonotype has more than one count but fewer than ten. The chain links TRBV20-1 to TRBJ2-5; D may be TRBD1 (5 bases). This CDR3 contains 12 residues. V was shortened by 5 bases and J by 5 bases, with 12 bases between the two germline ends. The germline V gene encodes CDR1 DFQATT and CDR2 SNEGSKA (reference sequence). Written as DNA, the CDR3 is TGCAGTGCTGTCCAGGGTGACGAGACCCAGTACTTC. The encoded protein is CSAVQGDETQYF.

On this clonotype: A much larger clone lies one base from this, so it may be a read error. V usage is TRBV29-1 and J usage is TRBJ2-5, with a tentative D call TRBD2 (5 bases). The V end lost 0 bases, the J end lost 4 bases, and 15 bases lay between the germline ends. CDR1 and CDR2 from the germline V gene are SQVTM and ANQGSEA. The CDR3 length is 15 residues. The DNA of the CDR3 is TGCAGCGTTGAAGATCAGGCGGAGGCAGGAGAGACCCAGTACTTC. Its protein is CSVEDQAEAGETQYF.

As DNA, the CDR3 is TGCAGCGTTCCGGGGGCTGGCAATACGATCCAGCAGTACTTC. It yields the protein CSVPGAGNTIQQYF. V and J are TRBV29-1 and TRBJ2-7; D is tentatively TRBD1 or TRBD2 (6 bases each). There are 14 residues in the CDR3. CDR1 and CDR2 (germline): SQVTM, ANQGSEA. Trimming pared 5 bases from V and 8 bases from J, leaving 22 bases between.

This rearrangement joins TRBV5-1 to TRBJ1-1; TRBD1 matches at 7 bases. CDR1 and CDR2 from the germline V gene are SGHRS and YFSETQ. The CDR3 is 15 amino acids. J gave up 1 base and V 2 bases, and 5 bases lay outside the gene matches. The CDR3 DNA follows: TGCGCCAGCAGCTTTTTACAGGGGACGAACACTGAAGCTTTCTTT. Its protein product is CASSFLQGTNTEAFF.

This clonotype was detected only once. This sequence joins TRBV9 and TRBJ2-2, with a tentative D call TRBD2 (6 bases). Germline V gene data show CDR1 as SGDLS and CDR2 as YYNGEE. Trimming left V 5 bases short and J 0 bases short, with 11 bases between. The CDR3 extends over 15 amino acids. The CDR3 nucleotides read TGTGCCAGCAGAGGTAGCGGATCGAACACCGGGGAGCTGTTTTTT. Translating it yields CASRGSGSNTGELFF. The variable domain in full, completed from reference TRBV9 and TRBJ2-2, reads DSGVTQTPKHLITATGQRVTLRCSPRSGDLSVYWYQQSLDQGLQFLIQYYNGEERAKGNILERFSAQQFPDLHSELNLSSLELGDSALYFCASRGSGSNTGELFFGEGSRLTVL.

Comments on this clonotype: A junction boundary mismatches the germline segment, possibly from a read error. The CDR3 reads CASSKAGLAGDTGELFF. The CDR3 DNA is TGTGCCAGCAGTAAAGCAGGCCTAGCGGGGGACACCGGGGAGCTGTTTTTT. The rearrangement links TRBV6-1 to TRBJ2-2; 10 bases match TRBD2. This CDR3 is 17 amino acids long. Germline V lookup: CDR1 MNHNS, CDR2 SASEGT.

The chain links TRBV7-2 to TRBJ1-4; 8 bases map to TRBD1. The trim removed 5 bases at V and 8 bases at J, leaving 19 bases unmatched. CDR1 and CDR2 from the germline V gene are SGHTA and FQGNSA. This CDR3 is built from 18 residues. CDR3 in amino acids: CASSRIGGVTGGSEKLFF. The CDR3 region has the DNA TGTGCCAGCAGCCGCATCGGGGGAGTTACAGGGGGTTCGGAAAAACTGTTTTTT.

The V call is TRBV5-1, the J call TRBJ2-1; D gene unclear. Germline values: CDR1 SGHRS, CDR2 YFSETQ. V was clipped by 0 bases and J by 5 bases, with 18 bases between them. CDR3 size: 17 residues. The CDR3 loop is CASSLAKSSDDNNEQFF. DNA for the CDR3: TGCGCCAGCAGCTTGGCCAAATCCTCAGACGACAACAATGAGCAGTTCTTC.

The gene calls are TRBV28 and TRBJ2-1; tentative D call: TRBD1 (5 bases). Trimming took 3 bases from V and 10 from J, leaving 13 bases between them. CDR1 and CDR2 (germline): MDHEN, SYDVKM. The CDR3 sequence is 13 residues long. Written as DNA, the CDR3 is TGTGCCAGCAGTTTCGAATCAGGGTCCGAGCAGTTCTTC. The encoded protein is CASSFESGSEQFF.

The CDR3 nucleotides read TGTGCCAGCAGCCAAGATCATCGGTCATATACGCAGTATTTT. Its translation: CASSQDHRSYTQYF. The J gene is TRBJ2-3, the V gene TRBV4-2; D gene ambiguous. V lost 0 bases, J lost 7 bases, and 11 bases lay in between. Looked up from germline, CDR1 is LGHNA and CDR2 is YNFKEQ. The CDR3 has 14 residues.